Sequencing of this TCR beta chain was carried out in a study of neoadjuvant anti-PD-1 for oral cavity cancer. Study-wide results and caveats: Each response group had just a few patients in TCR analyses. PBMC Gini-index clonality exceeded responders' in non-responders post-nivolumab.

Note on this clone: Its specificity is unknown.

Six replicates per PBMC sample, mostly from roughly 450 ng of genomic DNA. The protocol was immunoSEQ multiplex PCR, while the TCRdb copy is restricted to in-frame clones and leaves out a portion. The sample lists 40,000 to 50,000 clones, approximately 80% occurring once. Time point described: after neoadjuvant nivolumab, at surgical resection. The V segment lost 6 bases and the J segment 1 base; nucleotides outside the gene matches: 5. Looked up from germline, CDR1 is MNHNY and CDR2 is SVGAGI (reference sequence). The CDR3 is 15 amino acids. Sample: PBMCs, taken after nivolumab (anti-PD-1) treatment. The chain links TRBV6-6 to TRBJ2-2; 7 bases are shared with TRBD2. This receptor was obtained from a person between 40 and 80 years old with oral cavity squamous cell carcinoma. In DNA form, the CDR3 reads TGTGCCAGCAGACGTAGCGGGTTGAACACCGGGGAGCTGTTTTTT. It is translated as CASRRSGLNTGELFF.